This entry lists 16 T cell receptor beta chains sequenced from one sample in a study of T-cell reconstitution after alpha-beta-depleted transplantation in children. Unique molecular identifiers were incorporated during preparation of the TCRbeta library. TCRdb recomputed calls from the PCR reads with MiXCR, one row per CDR3 protein. In the table there are 440,000 or so distinct CDR3 sequences, over 40% of which are singletons. The source material was PBMCs, sampled before TCRalphabeta/CD19-depleted stem cell transplant. These receptors were obtained from a girl aged 2 to 9 with aplastic anemia, due to receive a stem cell transplant.

The chain has TRBV2 and TRBJ1-4, with D perhaps TRBD1 (5 bases). Germline V gene lookup returns CDR1 SNHLY and CDR2 FYNNEI. Trimming left V 8 bases short and J 0 bases short, with 7 bases between. The length of the CDR3 is 13 residues. The CDR3 DNA reads as TGTGCCAGCGACAGAGCAACTAATGAAAAACTGTTTTTT. Protein product: CASDRATNEKLFF.

About this clonotype itself: One end of the junction fails to match germline, which may point to a read error. This chain uses TRBV11-3 with TRBJ2-1, with TRBD2 matching 12 bases. This CDR3 has 17 amino acids. Germline CDR1 and CDR2: SGHNT and YENEEA. CDR3 region: CASSSRRTSGMNNEHFF. The CDR3 DNA follows: TGTGCCAGCAGCTCTCGGCGGACTAGCGGGATGAACAATGAGCATTTCTTC.

This chain links TRBV4-1 with TRBJ1-1, with no clear D. With 1 base removed from V and 6 bases from J, the gap between germline ends came to 9 bases. Germline CDR1 is MGHRA and CDR2 is YSYEKL. The CDR3 extends over 13 amino acids. In DNA, the CDR3 is TGCGCCAGCAGCCAAGGAAGAAGGGCTGAAGCTTTCTTT. Protein: CASSQGRRAEAFF.

In its sample, this clonotype was seen a few times. The gene calls are TRBV5-6 and TRBJ2-1, with 13 bases fitting TRBD2. This CDR3 contains 15 residues. Losses at the gene ends were 5 bases for V and 7 bases for J; bases not matched to a gene: 6. CDR1 and CDR2 from the germline V gene are SGHDT and YYEEEE. The CDR3 coding sequence is TGTGCCAGCAGTCCGGGACTAGCGGGGACGAATGAGCAGTTCTTC. Its protein product is CASSPGLAGTNEQFF.

V and J are TRBV2 and TRBJ2-3; D not certain. Germline V gene sequence: CDR1 SNHLY, CDR2 FYNNEI. This CDR3 contains 16 residues. The germline V and J ends were trimmed by 4 bases and 0 bases, with 14 bases remaining between them. CDR3 in DNA: TGTGCCAGCAGTGTGAGTCCCAGTTCTAGCACAGATACGCAGTATTTT. As protein: CASSVSPSSSTDTQYF.

V and J are TRBV6-5 and TRBJ1-5; unclear D gene. This CDR3 has 13 residues. Germline V lookup: CDR1 MNHEY, CDR2 SVGAGI. The ends were cut back, 0 bases at V and 8 bases at J, with 8 bases in the middle. The CDR3 sequence is CASSYSLGEPQHF. The CDR3 bases are TGTGCCAGCAGTTACTCGCTAGGCGAGCCCCAGCATTTT.

This clonotype was recorded many times. V and J are TRBV7-9 and TRBJ1-2; TRBD1 aligns across 8 bases. CDR1 is SEHNR and CDR2 is FQNEAQ in the germline V gene (reference sequence). V was pared by 5 bases and J by 3 bases, with 5 bases of the junction left unmatched. The CDR3 is 14 amino acids. CDR3: CASSPPGQDYGYTF. The DNA for the CDR3 is TGTGCCAGCAGCCCCCCGGGACAGGACTATGGCTACACCTTC.

This clonotype has more than one count but fewer than ten. The rearrangement uses TRBV5-1 and TRBJ1-1; D gene unclear. This CDR3 spans 13 amino acids. Trimming stripped 6 bases from V and 2 bases from J, with 11 bases between. Germline V gene lookup returns CDR1 SGHRS and CDR2 YFSETQ. The CDR3 nucleotides read TGCGCCAGCATCTACGCGGCCAACACTGAAGCTTTCTTT. As protein: CASIYAANTEAFF.

Note on this clonotype: A read error may produce the germline difference seen at one junction end. The rearrangement joins TRBV28 to TRBJ2-3; D is unclear. CDR1 is MDHEN and CDR2 is SYDVKM in the germline V gene. The CDR3 has 13 amino acids. The CDR3 region is CSSNLGSADTQYF. DNA for the CDR3: TGTTCCAGCAACTTAGGGTCGGCAGATACGCAGTATTTT.

This clonotype was found a few times. The chain employs TRBV5-6 and TRBJ2-2; D might be TRBD2 (6 bases). The V gene lost 2 bases and the J gene lost 5 bases, with 16 bases spanning the gap. CDR1 and CDR2 (germline): SGHDT, YYEEEE. The CDR3 has 16 amino acids. The CDR3 DNA reads as TGTGCCAGCAGCTTTGGATGGGCTGGGAGGACCGGGGAGCTGTTTTTT. Encoded protein: CASSFGWAGRTGELFF.

The rearrangement links TRBV27 to TRBJ2-2; possibly TRBD1 for D (5 bases). CDR1 MNHEY and CDR2 SMNVEV come from the germline V gene (reference sequence). Trimming removed 4 bases from V and 1 base from J, with 7 bases in between. This CDR3 comprises 14 residues. CDR3 DNA: TGTGCCAGCAGTTGGCAGGGGAACACCGGGGAGCTGTTTTTT. This sequence encodes CASSWQGNTGELFF.

The chain recombines TRBV12-3 or TRBV12-4 with TRBJ2-5, with TRBD1 matching over 7 bases. The CDR3 runs 16 residues. Trimming cost V 4 bases and J 5 bases; bases outside gene matches: 13. The CDR3 bases are TGTGCCAGCAGTTGGCCCCGGGACAGTTCTCGGGAGACCCAGTACTTC. Translated, it gives CASSWPRDSSRETQYF.

The chain combines TRBV20-1 with TRBJ1-5; D not resolved. V was clipped by 1 base and J by 4 bases, with 8 bases between them. Germline V gene lookup returns CDR1 DFQATT and CDR2 SNEGSKA (reference sequence). The CDR3 runs to 13 residues. The CDR3 DNA is TGCAGTGCTAGAGGTTCTGTTAATCAGCCCCAGCATTTT. Its protein product is CSARGSVNQPQHF.

This clonotype was counted a few times. The genes are TRBV10-3 and TRBJ1-3; unclear D gene. CDR3 length equals 15 residues. Trimming left V 0 bases short and J 0 bases short, with 6 bases between. Per the germline V gene, CDR1 is ENHRY and CDR2 is SYGVKD. This CDR3 is CAISESSVSGNTIYF. The DNA for the CDR3 is TGTGCCATCAGTGAGTCGTCGGTCTCTGGAAACACCATATATTTT.

The chain links TRBV6-1 to TRBJ2-3; 9 positions match TRBD1. CDR3 length: 14 residues. Germline V gene data show CDR1 as MNHNS and CDR2 as SASEGT. V lost 8 bases and J lost 7; bases outside the gene matches: 10. The CDR3, as DNA: TGTGCCAGCCGGGACAGGGTCGGGGCAAATACGCAGTATTTT. Amino acid sequence: CASRDRVGANTQYF.

The chain couples TRBV7-2 to TRBJ2-2; 10 bases align to TRBD1. CDR1 and CDR2 from the germline V gene are SGHTA and FQGNSA. The CDR3 has 17 residues. Trimming at V came to 4 bases and at J to 6 bases, leaving 11 bases not matched to a gene. CDR3 protein: CASSSHRDRGRAGELFF. DNA for the CDR3: TGTGCCAGCAGCTCGCACCGGGACAGGGGTCGGGCCGGGGAGCTGTTTTTT.